One sample yielded the 30 T cell receptor beta chains listed below, sequenced in a study of shared clonotypes between healthy human individuals. The method was immunoSEQ multiplex PCR; TCRdb's version includes in-frame clones alone and lacks a portion of them. Of 800,000 to 950,000 clones listed, around 96% are singletons. The naive CD8 subset, CD45RO-negative cells positively selected for CCR7, excluded terminally differentiated effector memory CD45RA+ cells. Sample: naive CD8+ T cells sorted from blood. The source is a man aged 30 to 39 in good health.

The DNA for the CDR3 is TGTGCCAGCAGTGAAGCGGGTGGGGACAGGGTCTACGAGCAGTACTTC. Translating it yields CASSEAGGDRVYEQYF. The chain links TRBV2 to TRBJ2-7, with 9 bases that match TRBD1. V dropped 0 bases and J dropped 3; count of bases not matched to a gene: 6. There are 16 residues in the CDR3. The germline CDR1 and CDR2 sequences are SNHLY and FYNNEI.

For the CDR3, the DNA is TGCAGTGCTATCTCCGGAGAAAAACTGTTTTTT. Its protein is CSAISGEKLFF. The chain is built from TRBV20-1 and TRBJ1-4; no firm D call. Germline V gene lookup returns CDR1 DFQATT and CDR2 SNEGSKA (reference sequence). V was trimmed by 4 bases and J by 8 bases, leaving 8 bases between them. The CDR3 has 11 amino acids.

This chain links TRBV18 with TRBJ2-5, with D hard to call. Germline-derived CDR1 and CDR2 are KGHSH and LQKENI. V shed 2 bases and J shed 0 bases, with 10 bases lying between them. This CDR3 contains 15 residues. This CDR3 is CASSPDLQHQETQYF. As DNA, the CDR3 is TGTGCCAGCTCACCAGATCTACAGCACCAAGAGACCCAGTACTTC.

This chain uses TRBV7-3 with TRBJ2-7; D not resolved. Germline CDR1 is SGHTA and CDR2 is FQGTGA. This CDR3 region has 13 residues. With 4 bases removed from V and 3 bases from J, the gap between germline ends came to 10 bases. Here the CDR3 reads CASSSSAGYEQYF. The CDR3 DNA sequence: TGTGCCAGCAGCTCCTCGGCCGGCTACGAGCAGTACTTC. Looking up the rest from reference TRBV7-3 and TRBJ2-7 gives the full variable domain: GAGVSQTPSNKVTEKGKYVELRCDPISGHTALYWYRQSLGQGPEFLIYFQGTGAADDSGLPNDRFFAVRPEGSVSTLKIQRTERGDSAVYLCASSSSAGYEQYFGPGTRLTVT.

The V and J genes are TRBV11-2 and TRBJ2-4; D is ambiguous. V shed 3 bases and J shed 7 bases, with 10 bases lying between them. Germline-derived CDR1 and CDR2 are SGHAT and FQNNGV. The CDR3 is 13 residues long. CDR3 in amino acids: CASSFGSTNIQYF. Here the CDR3 DNA reads TGTGCCAGCAGCTTTGGGTCTACGAACATTCAGTACTTC.

The chain is built from TRBV6-5 and TRBJ2-1; 9 nucleotides line up with TRBD2. The ends lost 0 bases at V and 7 bases at J; junction bases unmatched: 7. Germline loops: CDR1 MNHEY, CDR2 SVGAGI. There are 16 residues in the CDR3. CDR3: CASSYSAGGTRNEQFF. As DNA, the CDR3 is TGTGCCAGCAGTTACTCGGCGGGAGGGACGAGAAATGAGCAGTTCTTC.

This chain joins TRBV7-6 and TRBJ2-1; D is undetermined. The length of the CDR3 is 13 residues. Per the germline V gene, CDR1 is SGHVS and CDR2 is FNYEAQ. V was clipped by 1 base and J by 8 bases, with 9 bases between them. DNA for the CDR3: TGTGCCAGCAGCTTAGATCTTCTCTATGAGCAGTTCTTC. Protein sequence: CASSLDLLYEQFF.

J is TRBJ2-1 and V is TRBV11-3, with 14 bases that match TRBD2. Germline values: CDR1 SGHNT, CDR2 YENEEA. Germline trimming cut 6 bases from V and 8 bases from J; bases unmatched to any gene: 6. This CDR3 is 15 amino acids long. CDR3 loop: CASSPGTSGSDEQFF. The DNA for the CDR3 is TGTGCCAGCAGTCCAGGGACTAGCGGGAGCGATGAGCAGTTCTTC.

The chain employs TRBV28 and TRBJ2-1; D is perhaps TRBD1 (6 bases). The CDR3 loop spans 17 amino acids. V shed 6 bases and J shed 3 bases, with 21 bases lying between them. Looked up from germline, CDR1 is MDHEN and CDR2 is SYDVKM. The CDR3 DNA sequence: TGTGCCAGCAGCCTCCCCCTCAGTACAGGGATCTACAATGAGCAGTTCTTC. Its protein is CASSLPLSTGIYNEQFF.

J is TRBJ2-1 and V is TRBV13, with 14 nucleotides matching TRBD2. CDR3 length equals 15 residues. Germline V CDR1 and CDR2: PRHDT, FYEKMQ (reference sequence). V lost 5 bases to trimming and J lost 8 bases; unmatched junction nucleotides: 5. CDR3: CASSEGLAGGDEQFF. DNA of the CDR3: TGTGCCAGCAGCGAAGGACTAGCGGGAGGCGATGAGCAGTTCTTC.

The chain uses TRBV29-1 and TRBJ1-1, with D uncertain. Trimming stripped 5 bases from V and 0 bases from J, with 7 bases between. The CDR3 totals 12 residues. Germline values: CDR1 SQVTM, CDR2 ANQGSEA. CDR3 loop: CSVWALNTEAFF. In DNA form, the CDR3 reads TGCAGCGTTTGGGCCTTGAACACTGAAGCTTTCTTT.

The CDR3 is CASSLFLEAGEETQYF. The CDR3 nucleotides read TGTGCCAGCAGCTTATTCCTGGAGGCGGGAGAAGAGACCCAGTACTTC. J is TRBJ2-5 and V is TRBV7-9, with TRBD2 matching over 7 bases. There are 16 residues in the CDR3. The germline V gene has CDR1 SEHNR and CDR2 FQNEAQ (reference sequence). Unmatched junction bases numbered 9, after V lost 2 bases and J lost 3 bases. The variable domain in full, completed from reference TRBV7-9 and TRBJ2-5, reads DTGVSQNPRHKITKRGQNVTFRCDPISEHNRLYWYRQTLGQGPEFLTYFQNEAQLEKSRLLSDRFSAERPKGSFSTLEIQRTEQGDSAMYLCASSLFLEAGEETQYFGPGTRLLVL.

The rearrangement uses TRBV28 and TRBJ1-5, with D hard to call. Germline V gene data show CDR1 as MDHEN and CDR2 as SYDVKM. V shed 1 base and J shed 7 bases, with 8 bases lying between them. CDR3 size: 13 residues. The CDR3: CASSLFPYQPQHF. CDR3 DNA sequence: TGTGCCAGCAGTTTATTCCCTTACCAGCCCCAGCATTTT.

The rearrangement links TRBV5-1 to TRBJ1-1, with D perhaps TRBD1 (6 bases). Trimming pared 3 bases from V and 2 bases from J, leaving 11 bases between. This CDR3 spans 14 amino acids. Germline CDR1 is SGHRS and CDR2 is YFSETQ. The CDR3 loop is CASSWRGSNTEAFF. In DNA, the CDR3 is TGCGCCAGCAGCTGGAGGGGGAGTAACACTGAAGCTTTCTTT.

With respect to this clone: Other DNA variants within this sample encode the same CDR3. V gene TRBV5-1 combines with J gene TRBJ1-1; 9 bases map to TRBD1. J was trimmed by 1 base and V by 3 bases; bases with no gene match: 1. Germline CDR1 and CDR2: SGHRS and YFSETQ. The CDR3 has 14 residues. Here the CDR3 reads CASSWGQGNTEAFF. CDR3 bases: TGCGCCAGCAGCTGGGGACAGGGGAACACTGAAGCTTTCTTT.

The chain has TRBV18 and TRBJ2-2; 7 nucleotides align to TRBD2. From germline, CDR1 is KGHSH and CDR2 LQKENI. This CDR3 is built from 16 residues. Trimming cost V 0 bases and J 5 bases; bases outside gene matches: 6. This CDR3 reads CASSPPGGTGTGELFF. The CDR3 DNA follows: TGTGCCAGCTCACCACCGGGAGGGACCGGGACCGGGGAGCTGTTTTTT.

The chain couples TRBV7-6 to TRBJ1-1; 9 nucleotides agree with TRBD1. Germline loops: CDR1 SGHVS, CDR2 FNYEAQ. The CDR3 totals 14 residues. V lost 6 bases and J lost 12; bases outside the gene matches: 14. This chain's CDR3 is CASRSSRTGVLTFF. The CDR3 region has the DNA TGTGCCAGCAGATCCTCGCGGACAGGGGTGCTGACTTTCTTT.

The rearrangement joins TRBV7-6 to TRBJ2-7, with TRBD2 matching over 8 bases. The J segment lost 1 base and the V segment lost 2 bases, leaving 4 bases of the junction unmatched. Germline CDR1 reads SGHVS; CDR2 reads FNYEAQ. The CDR3 is 15 residues long. This CDR3 reads CASSLMAGGSYEQYF. In DNA, the CDR3 is TGTGCCAGCAGCTTAATGGCGGGGGGATCCTACGAGCAGTACTTC.

This clone was counted a few times. V usage is TRBV19 and J usage is TRBJ2-7, with D unclear. The CDR3 loop spans 14 amino acids. Trimming took 8 bases from V and 0 from J, leaving 14 bases between them. Germline V gives CDR1 LNHDA, CDR2 SQIVND (reference sequence). CDR3 bases: TGTGCCAGTGCCGGGTCAAGCAACTCCTACGAGCAGTACTTC. Residues: CASAGSSNSYEQYF.

The V gene is TRBV10-3, the J gene TRBJ2-1, with D hard to call. V lost 3 bases and J 0 bases, leaving 12 bases between the germline ends. The CDR3 length is 16 residues. Germline V gives CDR1 ENHRY, CDR2 SYGVKD. DNA of the CDR3: TGTGCCATCAGTGATACGACGGTAAGCTCCTACAATGAGCAGTTCTTC. Its translation: CAISDTTVSSYNEQFF.

The V gene is TRBV27, the J gene TRBJ2-3; 8 bases line up with TRBD1. CDR1 MNHEY and CDR2 SMNVEV come from the germline V gene (reference sequence). Trimming removed 6 bases from V and 0 bases from J; junction bases left unmatched: 8. The CDR3 totals 16 residues. This CDR3 is CASSPSTGDSTDTQYF. The CDR3 region has the DNA TGTGCCAGCAGCCCCTCGACAGGGGATAGCACAGATACGCAGTATTTT.

This clone was seen a single time. CDR3 nucleotide sequence: TGTGCCAGCAGCGCGGTGGCAGGGGACTACGAGCAGTACTTC. Amino acids: CASSAVAGDYEQYF. The rearrangement joins TRBV9 to TRBJ2-7; a possible D gene is TRBD1 (6 bases). This CDR3 region has 14 residues. V shed 3 bases and J shed 3 bases, with 13 bases lying between them. CDR1 SGDLS and CDR2 YYNGEE come from the germline V gene.

J is TRBJ1-5 and V is TRBV7-8; TRBD1 matches at 7 bases. The CDR3 runs to 16 residues. Germline CDR1 SGHVS, CDR2 FQNEAQ. The trim removed 4 bases at V and 6 bases at J, leaving 12 bases unmatched. The DNA for the CDR3 is TGTGCCAGCAGCTCGTCCCGAGGGGGCGAAGCTCAGCCCCAGCATTTT. This translates into CASSSSRGGEAQPQHF.

The chain uses TRBV27 and TRBJ2-7, with 7 bases matching TRBD2. V dropped 0 bases and J dropped 4; count of bases not matched to a gene: 6. This CDR3 contains 15 residues. Germline-derived CDR1 and CDR2 are MNHEY and SMNVEV (reference sequence). The CDR3 DNA follows: TGTGCCAGCAGTTTATCGAGTCGGGAGGAATACGAGCAGTACTTC. Its protein is CASSLSSREEYEQYF.

The gene calls are TRBV19 and TRBJ1-4, with unresolved D. V dropped 3 bases and J dropped 6 bases, with 11 bases sitting between them. CDR1 is LNHDA and CDR2 is SQIVND in the germline V gene (reference sequence). CDR3 length: 14 amino acids. CDR3 in DNA: TGTGCCAGTAGTATGGCACTCTCGGATGAAAAACTGTTTTTT. It is translated as CASSMALSDEKLFF.

This sequence joins TRBV19 and TRBJ2-2; 10 bases map to TRBD2. This CDR3 has 15 amino acids. The J segment lost 3 bases and the V segment lost 8 bases, leaving 6 bases of the junction unmatched. The V gene's germline CDR1 is LNHDA and CDR2 SQIVND (reference sequence). The CDR3 reads CASAPLAGDTGELFF. CDR3 sequence (DNA): TGTGCCAGTGCCCCGCTAGCGGGAGACACCGGGGAGCTGTTTTTT.

The gene calls are TRBV7-8 and TRBJ2-7, with D unresolved. V gave up 4 bases and J gave up 2 bases, with 9 bases separating them. The CDR3 is made up of 13 amino acids. Germline V lookup: CDR1 SGHVS, CDR2 FQNEAQ. In nucleotides, the CDR3 is TGTGCCAGCAGCTCTTGGGATCCCTACGAGCAGTACTTC. Its protein product is CASSSWDPYEQYF. Full variable domain (rest looked up from reference TRBV7-8 and TRBJ2-7): GAGVSQSPRYKVAKRGQDVALRCDPISGHVSLFWYQQALGQGPEFLTYFQNEAQLDKSGLPSDRFFAERPEGSVSTLKIQRTQQEDSAVYLCASSSWDPYEQYFGPGTRLTVT.

J is TRBJ2-7 and V is TRBV11-2, with no clear D. CDR3 length: 15 residues. Trimming took off 2 bases at V and 4 bases at J, with 15 bases between the two ends. The V gene's germline CDR1 is SGHAT and CDR2 FQNNGV. CDR3 protein: CASSLTGSRIYEQYF. The CDR3 nucleotides read TGTGCCAGCAGCTTAACCGGGTCAAGGATTTACGAGCAGTACTTC.

V is TRBV29-1 and J is TRBJ2-7; no firm D call. The length of the CDR3 is 12 residues. V shed 2 bases and J shed 2 bases, with 7 bases lying between them. The V gene's germline CDR1 is SQVTM and CDR2 ANQGSEA. The DNA for the CDR3 is TGCAGCGTTGAACACGGACCCTACGAGCAGTACTTC. Protein: CSVEHGPYEQYF.

The chain joins TRBV11-1 to TRBJ2-1, with 10 bases lining up with TRBD2. Germline CDR1 and CDR2: SGHAT and FQDESV (reference sequence). The CDR3 length is 17 residues. The J segment lost 8 bases and the V segment lost 6 bases, leaving 16 bases of the junction unmatched. As DNA, the CDR3 is TGTGCCAGCAGAGGCTACGGGACTAGCGAGCCAAGGGATGAGCAGTTCTTC. Translated, it gives CASRGYGTSEPRDEQFF.